What follows is one T cell receptor (beta chain) and its context. Its antigen remains unidentified. The sample comes from a study of cytomegalovirus exposure and HLA in healthy donors. The study ran its PCR with 60 Vbeta and 13 Jbeta primers. Using immunoSEQ multiplex PCR, the repertoire was profiled, and TCRdb retains in-frame clones only, with some absent. The profile shows fewer than 150,000 clones, 73% of them singletons. General study results and limits: Among the sequence variants, a highly shared cluster was likely an artifact of sequencing.

The CDR3 contains 13 residues. V lost 10 bases and J lost 0; bases outside the gene matches: 2. The germline gives CDR1 LNHDA, CDR2 SQIVND (reference sequence). The V call is TRBV19, the J call TRBJ2-1; 8 nucleotides agree with TRBD1. Sequences were obtained from PBMCs. This TCR came from a human donor in good health. CDR3: CATTGGSYNEQFF. DNA for the CDR3: TGTGCCACAACAGGGGGCTCCTACAATGAGCAGTTCTTC.